What follows is one TCR beta chain and its context. This sample is drawn from a study of CD8 T cells in Susac syndrome. RNA was extracted with the RNeasy kit, and a quantity of roughly 0.5 to 1 ug was reverse transcribed using random hexamers. Multiplex PCR with immunoSEQ amplified the TCR beta CDR3 across 54 Vbeta and 13 Jbeta. TCRdb redid the calling of the immunoSEQ multiplex PCR reads with MiXCR, one entry per CDR3 protein. Of under 200,000 distinct CDR3 sequences listed, more than 90% are singletons. CDR3 size: 15 residues. The germline gives CDR1 MRHNA, CDR2 SNTAGT. V shed 8 bases and J 5 bases; nucleotides not matched to a gene: 12. TCR beta was sequenced from blood CD8+ and CD4+ T cells. Through negative isolation, CD4+ and CD8+ T cells were obtained, while TEMRA cells were enriched using FACS.

Sequenced input: CD4+ T cells from PBMCs. The TCR comes from a human donor in good health. This sequence joins TRBV6-4 and TRBJ1-1, with TRBD1 matching 9 bases. The CDR3 loop is CASEVLRTGETEAFF. In DNA form, the CDR3 reads TGTGCCAGCGAGGTGCTGAGGACAGGGGAAACTGAAGCTTTCTTT.